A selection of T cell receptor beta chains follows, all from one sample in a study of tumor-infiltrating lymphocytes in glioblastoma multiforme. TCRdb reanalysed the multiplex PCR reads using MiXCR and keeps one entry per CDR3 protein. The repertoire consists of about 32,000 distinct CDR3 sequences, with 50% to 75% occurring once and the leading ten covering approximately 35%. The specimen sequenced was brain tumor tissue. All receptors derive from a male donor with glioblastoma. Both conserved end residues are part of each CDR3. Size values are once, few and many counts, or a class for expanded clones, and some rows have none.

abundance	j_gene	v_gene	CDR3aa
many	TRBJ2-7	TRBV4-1	CASSQEGRGFSEQYF
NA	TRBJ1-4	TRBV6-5	CASRQEGGDEKLFF
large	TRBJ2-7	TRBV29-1	CSVQTSDSYEQYF
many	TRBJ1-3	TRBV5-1	CASSLSGSAGNTIYF
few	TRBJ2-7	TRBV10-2	CASNEDRETYEQYF
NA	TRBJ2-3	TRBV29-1	CNVEKRLGSDTQYF
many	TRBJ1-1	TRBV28	CASNTDGGGTEAFF
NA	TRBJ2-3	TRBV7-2	CASSLDGLAGVSDTQYF
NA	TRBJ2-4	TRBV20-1	CSARDPMPRGAQNIQYF
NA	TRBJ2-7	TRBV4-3	CASSQDLAGAYNEQYF
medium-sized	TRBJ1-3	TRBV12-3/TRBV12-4	CASSKLQMDTIYF
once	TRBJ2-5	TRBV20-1	CSACRLAGAGTQYF
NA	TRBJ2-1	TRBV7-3	CASSLIRGDEQSF
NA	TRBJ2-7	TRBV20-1	CCTREGTSEGYEQYF
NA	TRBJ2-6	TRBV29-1	CSPDGLPGQGSSGANVLTF
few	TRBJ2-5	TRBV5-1	CASSTGTPGQETQYF
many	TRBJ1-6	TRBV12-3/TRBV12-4	CASSFLAGSNSPLHF
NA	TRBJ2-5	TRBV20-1	CSARDPGSPEGTLYF
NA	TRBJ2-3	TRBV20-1	CSAPLDRGRYLTDMQYF
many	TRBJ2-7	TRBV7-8	CASSLATGGYEQYF
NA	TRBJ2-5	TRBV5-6	CASSSRWTRVAQYF
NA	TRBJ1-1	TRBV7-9	CASSLQGVDTEAFF
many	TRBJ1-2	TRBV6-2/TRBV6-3	CASRRGQQNYGYTF
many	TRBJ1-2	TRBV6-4	CASSDTGAGRGYTF
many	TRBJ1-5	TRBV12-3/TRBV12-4	CANTIDRQPQHF
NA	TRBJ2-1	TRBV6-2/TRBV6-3	CASMGLGKDEQFF
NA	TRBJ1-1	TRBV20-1	CSTRDGGGLGSEAFF
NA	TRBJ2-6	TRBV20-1	CSAVTVGANVLTF
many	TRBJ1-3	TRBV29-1	CSVEGGSSGNTIYF
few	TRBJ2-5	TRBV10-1	CASSEHGAGGTQYF
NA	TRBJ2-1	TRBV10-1	CASSRSGVYNELFF
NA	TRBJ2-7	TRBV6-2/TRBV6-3	CASSYGQGCEQYF
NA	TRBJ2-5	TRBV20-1	CIARGAPGGTQYF
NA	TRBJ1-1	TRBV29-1	CIVEDGQVNTEALF
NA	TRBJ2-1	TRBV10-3	CVIKQGAANEQFF
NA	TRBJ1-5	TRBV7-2	CASSWDGHRAQHF
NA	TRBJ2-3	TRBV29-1	CSAQGYQTTDTQYF
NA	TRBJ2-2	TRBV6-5	CASSYFVNTGELFF
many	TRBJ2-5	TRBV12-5	CASAPGGIQETQYF
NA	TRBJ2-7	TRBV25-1	CAAGRAHEQYF
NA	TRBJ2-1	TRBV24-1	CATSDSTGKGLGDEQFF
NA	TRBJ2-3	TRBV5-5	CASSYAVGTDTQYF
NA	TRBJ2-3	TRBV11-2	CASRVNRLAGGDTQYF
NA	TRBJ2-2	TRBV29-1	CSVVGTGMPGALIF
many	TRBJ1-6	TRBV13	CASSLRGFNSPLHF